This T cell receptor beta chain was captured by sequencing in a study of shared clonotypes between healthy human individuals. Study-level results: With several donors compared, around 4.7% of naive CD4 clonotypes were shared.

Germline-derived CDR1 and CDR2 are SGHNT and YYREEE (reference sequence). The CDR3 is 16 amino acids. Trimming took off 4 bases at V and 6 bases at J, with 20 bases between the two ends. Replicate PCRs from sorted subsets contained 200 ng DNA, which is roughly 30,000 T cell genomes. Libraries were prepared by immunoSEQ multiplex PCR; TCRdb keeps only in-frame clonotypes and omits some of them. The table includes about 1 million clones, 75% detected once. Notes on this clone: What it binds is not known.

Donation came from healthy HIV-negative adults that had no recent acute infections or vaccinations. The study separated CD4+ cells into CD45RA+ naive and CD45RA-negative memory subsets. This clonotype was sampled from a man between 18 and 29 years old in good health. Sequencing was carried out using memory CD4+ T cells sorted from blood. Subset here: CD45RA-negative fraction. The chain has TRBV5-4 and TRBJ2-1, with TRBD2 as a possible D gene (6 bases). CDR3 protein: CASSLMGGSQVNEQFF. The CDR3 nucleotides read TGTGCCAGCAGCCTCATGGGGGGATCCCAGGTCAATGAGCAGTTCTTC.